What follows are 14 T cell receptor beta chains derived from one specimen sequenced in a study of blood T cell repertoires in COVID-19. Sequenced by immunoSEQ multiplex PCR; TCRdb stores in-frame clones only, minus some. Among 350,000 to 400,000 clones, around 88% were seen once, and the ten largest hold just over 7%. The source material was peripheral blood. The receptor set was obtained from a woman aged 60-75 years with COVID-19, enrolled during active disease.

The rearrangement joins TRBV6-1 to TRBJ2-1; 8 bases agree with TRBD2. Trimming cost V 3 bases and J 14 bases; bases outside gene matches: 3. CDR3 length equals 11 residues. The germline gives CDR1 MNHNS, CDR2 SASEGT. CDR3 bases: TGTGCCAGCAGTGATGGGACTAGTGAGTTCTTC. This encodes CASSDGTSEFF.

The rearrangement joins TRBV9 to TRBJ1-3; D is unclear. The V gene lost 2 bases and the J gene lost 4 bases, with 10 bases spanning the gap. The CDR3 length is 14 residues. Germline V gene lookup returns CDR1 SGDLS and CDR2 YYNGEE. CDR3 amino acids: CASSVGHAGNTIYF. The DNA for the CDR3 is TGTGCCAGCAGCGTCGGTCATGCCGGAAACACCATATATTTT.

V and J are TRBV9 and TRBJ2-2; TRBD2 is a possible D gene (6 bases). The germline V gene has CDR1 SGDLS and CDR2 YYNGEE. The CDR3 is 14 residues long. Trimming took off 0 bases at V and 4 bases at J, with 7 bases between the two ends. CDR3 amino acids: CASSVGGTTGELFF. In DNA form, the CDR3 reads TGTGCCAGCAGCGTAGGCGGGACCACCGGGGAGCTGTTTTTT.

V gene TRBV18 combines with J gene TRBJ1-1; 9 bases are a match to TRBD1. Germline V CDR1 and CDR2: KGHSH, LQKENI. V lost 2 bases and J lost 1; bases outside the gene matches: 8. The CDR3 spans 17 residues. CDR3 residues: CASSPKLDRGENTEAFF. In DNA form, the CDR3 reads TGTGCCAGCTCACCAAAACTCGACAGGGGGGAGAACACTGAAGCTTTCTTT.

The V and J genes are TRBV4-2 and TRBJ1-4; D perhaps matches TRBD1 (5 bases). CDR1 is LGHNA, CDR2 YNFKEQ, per germline. This CDR3 is built from 20 residues. V was pared by 2 bases and J by 5 bases, with 27 bases between. CDR3 sequence (DNA): TGTGCCAGCAGCCAACTATCATTCGACACAGGACTAGGGGCGAATGAAAAACTGTTTTTT. This codes for CASSQLSFDTGLGANEKLFF.

The chain couples TRBV11-2 to TRBJ2-7, with TRBD1 identical over 8 bases. This CDR3 is built from 18 residues. The germline V gene has CDR1 SGHAT and CDR2 FQNNGV. V gave up 1 base and J gave up 1 base; unmatched junction bases: 12. CDR3 in DNA: TGTGCCAGCAGCTTAGGGCAGGGGGCAGAGGTTAGGTCCTACGAGCAGTACTTC. Translated: CASSLGQGAEVRSYEQYF. Looking up the rest from reference TRBV11-2 and TRBJ2-7 gives the full variable domain: EAGVAQSPRYKIIEKRQSVAFWCNPISGHATLYWYQQILGQGPKLLIQFQNNGVVDDSQLPKDRFSAERLKGVDSTLKIQPAKLEDSAVYLCASSLGQGAEVRSYEQYFGPGTRLTVT.

This chain connects TRBV7-6 to TRBJ1-1; D is undetermined. CDR3 length: 13 amino acids. Germline values: CDR1 SGHVS, CDR2 FNYEAQ. V lost 1 base and J lost 6, with 9 bases in between. The CDR3 nucleotides read TGTGCCAGCAGCTTAGATGGGAGAGCTGAAGCTTTCTTT. It translates to CASSLDGRAEAFF.

The table lists this clone with many counts. This sequence joins TRBV5-1 and TRBJ1-6; D might be TRBD1 (5 bases). V was cut by 4 bases and J by 7 bases, with 15 bases left in between. The CDR3 length is 15 residues. The germline V gene has CDR1 SGHRS and CDR2 YFSETQ. CDR3 amino acids: CASSTIGGGNSPLHF. CDR3 bases: TGCGCCAGCAGCACCATCGGGGGAGGGAATTCACCCCTCCACTTT.

The chain has TRBV15 and TRBJ2-1; possible D gene TRBD1, 6 bases. CDR1 and CDR2 from the germline V gene are LNHNV and YYDKDF (reference sequence). The V and J ends lost 3 bases and 4 bases respectively, with 16 bases between them. This CDR3 contains 16 residues. This CDR3 is CATSSRTGFGYNEQFF. In nucleotides, the CDR3 is TGTGCCACCAGCAGCAGAACAGGGTTCGGGTACAATGAGCAGTTCTTC.

This sequence joins TRBV7-2 and TRBJ2-1; possible D gene TRBD2, 5 bases. The germline CDR1 and CDR2 sequences are SGHTA and FQGNSA. Deletions cut 4 bases from V and 4 bases from J, with 17 bases between. The CDR3 spans 16 residues. The CDR3 coding sequence is TGTGCCAGCAGCTCTGTACCGGGATCCCGATACAATGAGCAGTTCTTC. It is translated as CASSSVPGSRYNEQFF.

The chain has TRBV15 and TRBJ1-2; D is undetermined. This CDR3 comprises 16 residues. Trimming stripped 0 bases from V and 4 bases from J, with 15 bases between. Germline loops: CDR1 LNHNV, CDR2 YYDKDF (reference sequence). This CDR3 reads CATSRESWAAFYGYTF. The CDR3 nucleotides read TGTGCCACCAGCAGAGAGTCGTGGGCAGCATTCTATGGCTACACCTTC.

J is TRBJ2-3 and V is TRBV5-4, with D perhaps TRBD1 (5 bases). Trimming shortened V by 4 bases and J by 0 bases, and 9 bases separated the two germline ends. Germline-derived CDR1 and CDR2 are SGHNT and YYREEE (reference sequence). The CDR3 covers 14 residues. CDR3 bases: TGTGCCAGCAGCCCGACAGCCAGCACAGATACGCAGTATTTT. It yields the protein CASSPTASTDTQYF.

This clone was recorded a few times. V gene TRBV6-1 combines with J gene TRBJ1-1; D is unresolved. The V end was cut by 3 bases, the J end by 3 bases, with 5 bases between. The germline V gene has CDR1 MNHNS and CDR2 SASEGT. CDR3 length: 12 residues. CDR3 DNA: TGTGCCAGCAGTGAGAGTTACACTGAAGCTTTCTTT. Translated, it gives CASSESYTEAFF.

The V gene is TRBV9, the J gene TRBJ1-1, with D possibly matching TRBD1 (5 bases). The CDR3 is 15 amino acids. In germline, CDR1 is SGDLS, CDR2 YYNGEE. Trimming left V 0 bases short and J 3 bases short, with 12 bases between. DNA of the CDR3: TGTGCCAGCAGCGTAGAATCAGGGCCCTACACTGAAGCTTTCTTT. Protein sequence: CASSVESGPYTEAFF. The complete variable domain, with remaining parts taken from reference TRBV9 and TRBJ1-1, reads DSGVTQTPKHLITATGQRVTLRCSPRSGDLSVYWYQQSLDQGLQFLIQYYNGEERAKGNILERFSAQQFPDLHSELNLSSLELGDSALYFCASSVESGPYTEAFFGQGTRLTVV.